The 19 T cell receptor beta chains below come from one sample, sequenced in a study of beta chain features in type 1 diabetes. cDNA synthesis used the whole RNA isolate, giving expressed TCRB sequences. Generated by immunoSEQ multiplex PCR, the TCRdb table keeps only in-frame clones and is missing some. The data show 400,000 to 450,000 clones, about 14% seen once. The sample comprised naive CD4+ T cells from blood. The receptors come from a man aged 25-45 years in good health.

This chain joins TRBV5-1 and TRBJ2-7; D not certain. The CDR3 is 15 residues long. CDR1 and CDR2 (germline): SGHRS, YFSETQ. V was trimmed by 0 bases and J by 2 bases, leaving 12 bases between them. CDR3 region: CASSLAVGSAYEQYF. Here the CDR3 DNA reads TGCGCCAGCAGCTTGGCCGTGGGCAGCGCCTACGAGCAGTACTTC.

Worth noting for this clone: The sample has other DNA sequences that encode this CDR3 too. The gene calls are TRBV9 and TRBJ2-3, with D perhaps assigned TRBD1 or TRBD2 (6 bases each). Germline values: CDR1 SGDLS, CDR2 YYNGEE. The CDR3 loop spans 15 amino acids. V was pared by 2 bases and J by 2 bases, with 12 bases between. CDR3 nucleotide sequence: TGTGCCAGCAGCGTTGGGGGGACACTCACAGATACGCAGTATTTT. This codes for CASSVGGTLTDTQYF.

For the CDR3, the DNA is TGTGCCAGCAGCTTAGATCGTCCAAGGGGGATCTCCTACAATGAGCAGTTCTTC. Encoded protein: CASSLDRPRGISYNEQFF. The chain carries TRBV7-9 and TRBJ2-1; a possible D gene is TRBD1 (6 bases). This CDR3 has 18 amino acids. Germline CDR1 reads SEHNR; CDR2 reads FQNEAQ (reference sequence). V lost 1 base, J lost 0 bases, and 16 bases lay in between.

The rearrangement uses TRBV15 and TRBJ2-1; 13 nucleotides line up with TRBD2. The V gene end was trimmed by 5 bases and the J gene end by 2 bases; junction bases not matched to a gene: 6. The CDR3 loop spans 17 amino acids. CDR1 LNHNV and CDR2 YYDKDF come from the germline V gene (reference sequence). Here the CDR3 reads CATSARTSGGPYNEQFF. CDR3 nucleotide sequence: TGTGCCACCAGCGCCCGGACTAGCGGGGGTCCCTACAATGAGCAGTTCTTC. The whole variable domain, remainder taken from reference TRBV15 and TRBJ2-1, is DAMVIQNPRYQVTQFGKPVTLSCSQTLNHNVMYWYQQKSSQAPKLLFHYYDKDFNNEADTPDNFQSRRPNTSFCFLDIRSPGLGDTAMYLCATSARTSGGPYNEQFFGPGTRLTVL.

This chain links TRBV9 with TRBJ2-7; 10 positions match TRBD2. The V segment lost 0 bases and the J segment 5 bases; nucleotides outside the gene matches: 2. From germline, CDR1 is SGDLS and CDR2 YYNGEE. This CDR3 region has 14 residues. The CDR3 region is CASSVGLAGHEQYF. The CDR3 DNA reads TGTGCCAGCAGCGTAGGACTAGCGGGCCACGAGCAGTACTTC.

This clone was observed a handful of times. The rearrangement uses TRBV4-1 and TRBJ1-2; D may be TRBD1 (5 bases). The ends were cut back, 4 bases at V and 2 bases at J, with 8 bases in the middle. Germline CDR1 MGHRA, CDR2 YSYEKL. CDR3 size: 13 residues. This chain's CDR3 is CASSREGNYGYTF. DNA for the CDR3: TGCGCCAGCAGCCGTGAGGGGAACTATGGCTACACCTTC.

This clone was observed a handful of times. V gene TRBV19 combines with J gene TRBJ2-5, with D uncertain. With 8 bases removed from V and 5 bases from J, the gap between germline ends came to 15 bases. The CDR3 is 13 amino acids. The germline V gene encodes CDR1 LNHDA and CDR2 SQIVND (reference sequence). This chain's CDR3 is CASGQARGETQYF. The CDR3 region has the DNA TGTGCCAGTGGCCAGGCCCGTGGGGAGACCCAGTACTTC.

This clone has more than one count but fewer than ten. The genes are TRBV25-1 and TRBJ2-3, with TRBD2 as a possible D gene (5 bases). Germline values: CDR1 MGHDK, CDR2 SYGVNS. The CDR3 is made up of 12 amino acids. The V and J ends lost 4 bases and 6 bases respectively, with 8 bases between them. DNA for the CDR3: TGTGCCAGCAGTGCGACGGGGGATACGCAGTATTTT. It codes for CASSATGDTQYF.

The genes are TRBV28 and TRBJ2-2; TRBD1 agrees at 7 bases. Germline V gene data show CDR1 as MDHEN and CDR2 as SYDVKM. V gave up 6 bases and J gave up 0 bases; unmatched junction bases: 1. This CDR3 has 14 residues. The CDR3 nucleotides are TGTGCCAGCAGCGACAGGGCGAACACCGGGGAGCTGTTTTTT. It specifies CASSDRANTGELFF.

In this sample, this clone turned up a few times. Because the CDR3's place on the DNA is in doubt, the DNA is left out and the CDR3 is given as listed by TCRdb. The chain carries TRBV28 and TRBJ2-1; TRBD1 reflects the table's D call only, with no check against the DNA. Germline V lookup: CDR1 MDHEN, CDR2 SYDVKM. The CDR3 totals 13 residues, both ends included. The CDR3 is CASSTGWGVGTFF.

In its sample, this clone was seen a few times. This chain joins TRBV1 and TRBJ1-2; the DNA was not used to check the table's D call, TRBD1. TRBV1 has pseudogene status. The CDR3 sequence is 15 residues long. The CDR3 coding sequence is TGCACCAGCAGCCAAGATCCCCAGGGAAAGGGTGGCTACACCTTC. This translates into CTSSQDPQGKGGYTF.

This clone came up a few times. The rearrangement joins TRBV19 to TRBJ2-3; no definite D call. Trimming pared 7 bases from V and 3 bases from J, leaving 11 bases between. The CDR3 loop spans 13 amino acids. Germline V lookup: CDR1 LNHDA, CDR2 SQIVND (reference sequence). In DNA form, the CDR3 reads TGTGCCAGTATAGGGTCCGTTACAGATACGCAGTATTTT. Amino acids: CASIGSVTDTQYF.

The J gene is TRBJ2-1, the V gene TRBV4-1, with 14 bases that match TRBD2. This CDR3 region has 13 residues. Germline trimming cut 4 bases from V and 14 bases from J; bases unmatched to any gene: 4. CDR1 and CDR2 (germline): MGHRA, YSYEKL. CDR3 region: CASSRLAGGPEFF. The CDR3 DNA follows: TGCGCCAGCAGCCGACTAGCGGGAGGGCCCGAGTTCTTC.

This clone occurred a few times. V is TRBV10-3 and J is TRBJ2-3; D gene unclear. V was pared by 6 bases and J by 4 bases, with 17 bases between. Per the germline V gene, CDR1 is ENHRY and CDR2 is SYGVKD. The CDR3 is 15 residues long. CDR3 in DNA: TGTGCCATCAGAGGGTTGTTACGAGGCGCAGATACGCAGTATTTT. Protein sequence: CAIRGLLRGADTQYF.

The J gene is TRBJ1-2, the V gene TRBV29-1, with TRBD1 as a possible D gene (5 bases). V lost 7 bases and J lost 8, with 20 bases in between. The CDR3 runs 13 residues. In germline, CDR1 is SQVTM, CDR2 ANQGSEA. This CDR3 reads CSGGETGDGGYTF. In nucleotides, the CDR3 is TGCAGCGGGGGCGAAACCGGGGACGGAGGCTACACCTTC.

V is TRBV5-6 and J is TRBJ2-1; TRBD2 might be the D (6 bases). The germline V gene has CDR1 SGHDT and CDR2 YYEEEE. The V end lost 2 bases, the J end lost 14 bases, and 17 bases lay between the germline ends. CDR3 size: 13 residues. The CDR3 here is CASSFDTSTSKFF. CDR3 DNA sequence: TGTGCCAGCAGCTTCGACACTTCGACTAGTAAGTTCTTC. The full variable domain, completed using reference TRBV5-6 and TRBJ2-1, is DAGVTQSPTHLIKTRGQQVTLRCSPKSGHDTVSWYQQALGQGPQFIFQYYEEEERQRGNFPDRFSGHQFPNYSSELNVNALLLGDSALYLCASSFDTSTSKFFGPGTRLTVL.

This clone was picked up a small number of times. This CDR3 is CASSYLGISETQYF. In DNA form, the CDR3 reads TGTGCCAGCAGTTACCTCGGAATCTCTGAGACCCAGTACTTC. The rearrangement uses TRBV6-6 and TRBJ2-5; D gene unclear. The CDR3 runs 14 residues. The germline V gene has CDR1 MNHNY and CDR2 SVGAGI (reference sequence). Deletions cut 2 bases from V and 5 bases from J, with 12 bases between.

This chain links TRBV7-2 with TRBJ2-7; TRBD2 matches 10 bases. Germline V gene data show CDR1 as SGHTA and CDR2 as FQGNSA. V lost 5 bases, J lost 2 bases, and 3 bases stayed unmatched. The CDR3 runs 14 residues. CDR3 nucleotides: TGTGCCAGCAGCCCTACTAGCGGGACCTACGAGCAGTACTTC. This sequence encodes CASSPTSGTYEQYF.

This clone was counted between two and nine times. V and J are TRBV15 and TRBJ2-1; D not resolved. There are 13 residues in the CDR3. Germline CDR1 is LNHNV and CDR2 is YYDKDF (reference sequence). With 0 bases removed from V and 5 bases from J, the gap between germline ends came to 5 bases. The CDR3 sequence: CATSRDLDNEQFF. The CDR3 region has the DNA TGTGCCACCAGCAGAGATCTGGACAATGAGCAGTTCTTC.